This TCR beta chain was captured in a study of cytomegalovirus exposure and HLA in healthy donors. There are 14 residues in the CDR3. J gave up 3 bases and V 4 bases, and 9 bases lay outside the gene matches. Germline CDR1 reads SQVTM; CDR2 reads ANQGSEA. PCR amplification relied on 60 Vbeta primers (plus 13 Jbeta primers). The method was immunoSEQ multiplex PCR; TCRdb's version includes in-frame clones alone and lacks a portion of them. The top ten hold over 4.5% of the sample, which has 100,000 to 150,000 clones, 75% to 85% seen once. This clone was observed once. The TCR sequence derives from a woman aged 35 to 49 in good health and CMV-seropositive. The chain joins TRBV29-1 to TRBJ2-7, with TRBD1 matching 7 bases. The sample consisted of PBMCs. CDR3 sequence reads: CSVGMTGSLYEQYF. The CDR3 nucleotides are TGCAGCGTTGGAATGACAGGGTCCCTCTACGAGCAGTACTTC.